This paragraph reports one TCR beta chain. Antigen: not known. This sample was included in a study of naive and memory T cell subsets. J gave up 7 bases and V 5 bases, and 17 bases lay outside the gene matches. The CDR3 contains 16 residues. Germline CDR1 reads DFQATT; CDR2 reads SNEGSKA (reference sequence). General study points: Diversity fell and Gini index rose from naive through CM, EM, EMRA. Clonotypes are single alpha or beta chains, not paired receptors. Over 95% of naive TCR sequences appeared only once after error correction, unlike memory subsets.

Cells stained for CD3, CD4, CD8, CD45RA and CD27 were sorted into four subsets. The beta constant-region primer was an equimolar mix of two oligonucleotides covering TRBC1 and TRBC2. Nested alpha and beta constant-region primers with the SP2 primer drove four PCR rounds on ligated cDNA. MiXCR, applied by TCRdb to the UMI-ligation and nested PCR reads, yields one record per CDR3 protein. The table has roughly 130,000 distinct CDR3 sequences, around 35% seen once. The J gene is TRBJ2-1, the V gene TRBV20-1; 7 nucleotides line up with TRBD2. What was sequenced was central memory CD4+ T cells from blood. This clonotype originated in a human donor in good health. CDR3 coding DNA: TGCAGTGCTGTCCCTCTTATGGGGAGGGCCGATAATGAGCAGTTCTTC. Protein: CSAVPLMGRADNEQFF.